This is a list of T cell receptor beta chains from one sample in a study of blood T cell repertoires in COVID-19. Assay: immunoSEQ multiplex PCR; the TCRdb copy retains only in-frame clones and omits some. Of approximately 400,000 clones in the sample, approximately 90% were seen once. Sequenced input: PBMCs or T cells enriched from blood (not recorded which). Receptors were obtained from a woman under 30 who had recovered from COVID-19. The CDR3 runs from the conserved cysteine through the conserved F or W. A D gene is named only where the DNA matches it firmly. Expanded clones get a size class; other rows say once, few or many, or leave the size out.

v_call: TRBV7-9
clone_size: .
d_call: TRBD1
cdr3_aa: CASSLDRARELFF

v_call: TRBV30
clone_size: .
d_call: TRBD1
cdr3_aa: CAWSRPGQGAWEAFF

v_call: TRBV6-1
clone_size: .
d_call: TRBD1
cdr3_aa: CASSEFRGVGTEAFF

v_call: TRBV10-2
clone_size: .
d_call: .
cdr3_aa: CASSEIGRVPPNTEAFF

v_call: TRBV27
clone_size: .
d_call: .
cdr3_aa: CASSFGGPSYEQYF

v_call: TRBV7-3
clone_size: .
d_call: TRBD1
cdr3_aa: CASSPSGTGAPYGYTF

v_call: TRBV6-5
clone_size: .
d_call: .
cdr3_aa: CASSSRGSEQYF

v_call: TRBV7-9
clone_size: .
d_call: .
cdr3_aa: CASSLVGGTGEKLFF

v_call: TRBV11-1
clone_size: .
d_call: .
cdr3_aa: CASSSSDTYEQYF

v_call: TRBV4-1
clone_size: .
d_call: TRBD1
cdr3_aa: CASSQEGQGLDEQYF

v_call: TRBV7-2
clone_size: .
d_call: .
cdr3_aa: CASSLGSLMTDTQYF

v_call: TRBV5-4
clone_size: .
d_call: .
cdr3_aa: CASSFGPGSYEQYF

v_call: TRBV27
clone_size: .
d_call: TRBD2
cdr3_aa: CASSLQAGVPLETQYF

v_call: TRBV5-8
clone_size: .
d_call: .
cdr3_aa: CASSLEQSSYNEQFF

v_call: TRBV7-2
clone_size: .
d_call: .
cdr3_aa: CASGDRLTRPGYTF

v_call: TRBV7-9
clone_size: .
d_call: TRBD1
cdr3_aa: CASSAPGTGDTGELFF

v_call: TRBV4-1
clone_size: .
d_call: .
cdr3_aa: CASSQVKGGVEYGYTF

v_call: TRBV19
clone_size: .
d_call: TRBD2
cdr3_aa: CASRLTSGGNNEQFF

v_call: TRBV28
clone_size: .
d_call: .
cdr3_aa: CASSRGVYGYTF

v_call: TRBV5-1
clone_size: .
d_call: .
cdr3_aa: CASSLGWAGEIGNTEAFF

v_call: TRBV30
clone_size: once
d_call: TRBD1
cdr3_aa: CAWSGGDRGWYEQYF

v_call: TRBV4-2
clone_size: .
d_call: .
cdr3_aa: CASSPPVSAEQTQYF

v_call: TRBV19
clone_size: once
d_call: .
cdr3_aa: CASSEQGIYNEQFF

v_call: TRBV15
clone_size: .
d_call: TRBD1
cdr3_aa: CATSRDRQGGYGYTF

v_call: TRBV7-2
clone_size: once
d_call: TRBD2
cdr3_aa: CASSLAGGSSGGLRAKNIQYF

v_call: TRBV7-3
clone_size: .
d_call: .
cdr3_aa: CASSFLASENTGELFF

v_call: TRBV3-1/TRBV3-2
clone_size: .
d_call: TRBD2
cdr3_aa: CASSPMTSYTDTQYF

v_call: TRBV15
clone_size: .
d_call: .
cdr3_aa: CATSRDRAGGNTIYF

v_call: TRBV2
clone_size: .
d_call: TRBD1
cdr3_aa: CASRGSVTGAGYGYTF

v_call: TRBV18
clone_size: .
d_call: .
cdr3_aa: CASSVDSPGNTIYF

v_call: TRBV29-1
clone_size: .
d_call: .
cdr3_aa: CSVEVAGPNTEAFF